Described below is a single T cell receptor (beta chain) sequence and its context. The data were taken from a study of blood T cell repertoires in COVID-19. Whole-study context: Samples came from the United States, Italy and Spain, spanning acute and convalescent COVID-19. From T cells, B-cell-depleted T cells, or PBMCs came the material, which was cDNA or gDNA.

Per the authors' pipeline: Amplification with reference gene primers provided the estimates of nucleated cell counts. Measured with immunoSEQ multiplex PCR; TCRdb has only the in-frame clones, and not every one. V and J calls and clone size are given by that table; D and trimming were obtained from the DNA. The table has about 260,000 clones, 75% to 90% seen once; the top ten hold more than 8.5%. Seattle-derived patients entered the study during active infection and were followed longitudinally. This clonotype originated in a woman between 65 and 79 years old with COVID-19, enrolled during active disease. Input material: peripheral blood.

CDR3 coding DNA: TGTGCCACCAGCAGGGAACTGACAGGGTTTGAGCAGTTCTTC. Amino acids: CATSRELTGFEQFF. The V gene is TRBV15, the J gene TRBJ2-1, with TRBD1 matching 7 bases. The CDR3 loop spans 14 amino acids. V shed 3 bases and J 9 bases; nucleotides not matched to a gene: 8. Germline CDR1 LNHNV, CDR2 YYDKDF (reference sequence).